A single sample gave rise to the 8 T cell receptor beta chains below, sequenced in a study of response to subunit inactivated influenza vaccine. TCRdb ran MiXCR on the RT-PCR reads and lists one entry per CDR3 protein. The sample records over 400,000 distinct CDR3 sequences, 10% to 15% being singletons. The sequencing used PBMCs from blood, collected more than 35 days after vaccination. All receptors derive from a man aged 50-59 years who received an inactivated influenza vaccine.

CDR3 loop: CAITGRDTGELFF. The CDR3 DNA sequence: TGTGCCATAACCGGCAGGGATACCGGGGAGCTGTTTTTT. The chain has TRBV10-3 and TRBJ2-2; possibly TRBD1 for D (5 bases). The CDR3 is made up of 13 amino acids. Looked up from germline, CDR1 is ENHRY and CDR2 is SYGVKD. Trimming shortened V by 9 bases and J by 5 bases, and 13 bases separated the two germline ends.

CDR3 bases: TGTGCCATCAGTAGGGGATCAGCCAGCCAAACCGTCTCTGGGGCCAACGTCCTGACTTTC. Its translation is CAISRGSASQTVSGANVLTF. The chain carries TRBV10-3 and TRBJ2-6; D may be TRBD1 (5 bases). The CDR3 is made up of 20 amino acids. V lost 5 bases and J 0 bases, leaving 23 bases between the germline ends. CDR1 is ENHRY and CDR2 is SYGVKD in the germline V gene.

In this sample, this clonotype turned up a few times. The chain combines TRBV29-1 with TRBJ2-5; a possible D gene is TRBD1 (5 bases). This CDR3 has 12 amino acids. The germline V gene encodes CDR1 SQVTM and CDR2 ANQGSEA. CDR3 protein: CAAERGQETQYF. In DNA form, the CDR3 reads TGCGCCGCCGAAAGGGGACAAGAGACCCAGTACTTC.

This clonotype was counted only a few times. The chain joins TRBV7-2 to TRBJ2-7, with D perhaps TRBD2 (5 bases). V dropped 3 bases and J dropped 6 bases, with 15 bases sitting between them. Germline values: CDR1 SGHTA, CDR2 FQGNSA. The CDR3 totals 14 residues. Written as DNA, the CDR3 is TGTGCCAGCAGCTTTTCCCGAGGGTCACTCGAGCAGTACTTC. It yields the protein CASSFSRGSLEQYF.

This clonotype was found many times. The chain has TRBV6-1 and TRBJ2-2; 7 nucleotides agree with TRBD1. There are 15 residues in the CDR3. The germline CDR1 and CDR2 sequences are MNHNS and SASEGT. The V gene end was trimmed by 6 bases and the J gene end by 3 bases; junction bases not matched to a gene: 7. This CDR3 reads CASSLWDRDTGELFF. The CDR3 DNA reads TGTGCCAGCAGCCTCTGGGACAGAGACACCGGGGAGCTGTTTTTT.

This clonotype came up a few times. CDR3 DNA sequence: TGCAGCGTTGAGCTAGGAGGTATGTGGAGGTCCTACAATGAGCAGTTCTTC. Protein product: CSVELGGMWRSYNEQFF. The chain carries TRBV29-1 and TRBJ2-1; possible D gene TRBD2, 5 bases. The CDR3 consists of 17 residues. Germline V gene sequence: CDR1 SQVTM, CDR2 ANQGSEA. Between the trimmed V and J ends, which lost 3 bases and 1 base, there was a span of 19 bases.

This clonotype was found a few times. This rearrangement joins TRBV7-9 to TRBJ2-7; a possible D gene is TRBD1 (6 bases). V dropped 2 bases and J dropped 3 bases, with 11 bases sitting between them. The V gene's germline CDR1 is SEHNR and CDR2 FQNEAQ (reference sequence). The CDR3 consists of 14 residues. This CDR3 is CASSLHQGSYEQYF. The CDR3 region has the DNA TGTGCCAGCAGCTTACACCAGGGGAGCTACGAGCAGTACTTC.

The chain links TRBV5-1 to TRBJ1-1; D ambiguous. Looked up from germline, CDR1 is SGHRS and CDR2 is YFSETQ. The V and J ends lost 0 bases and 1 base respectively, with 7 bases between them. This CDR3 comprises 14 residues. The CDR3 coding sequence is TGCGCCAGCAGCTTGGCTCCGGGGAACACTGAAGCTTTCTTT. It encodes CASSLAPGNTEAFF.